This T cell receptor (beta chain) was found in a study of blood T cell repertoires in COVID-19. As for the study in general: The study drew acute and convalescent COVID-19 samples from the United States, Italy and Spain.

Repertoires were generated with immunoSEQ multiplex PCR, while TCRdb's copy carries only in-frame clones and drops some. This table holds approximately 440,000 clones, around 90% found once. The CDR3 is 15 residues long. Trimming removed 1 base from V and 5 bases from J; junction bases left unmatched: 5. Germline values: CDR1 SGDLS, CDR2 YYNGEE. Across about two dozen US areas, participants ranged in age from about 18 to 89 years. Cohorts were assigned according to the clinical history that participants reported. Recovery meant two consecutive negative NP/OP PCR tests, professional clearance, or resolved symptoms.

Sequencing was carried out using PBMCs or T cells enriched from blood (not recorded which). The chain recombines TRBV9 with TRBJ1-4, with 7 bases identical to TRBD1. This sequence was found in a young man who had recovered from COVID-19. The DNA of the CDR3 is TGTGCCAGCAGCGTATTCGGACAGGAGAATGAAAAACTGTTTTTT. As protein: CASSVFGQENEKLFF. Based on the CDR3 plus reference TRBV9 and TRBJ1-4, the full variable domain is DSGVTQTPKHLITATGQRVTLRCSPRSGDLSVYWYQQSLDQGLQFLIQYYNGEERAKGNILERFSAQQFPDLHSELNLSSLELGDSALYFCASSVFGQENEKLFFGSGTQLSVL.